The 7 T cell receptor beta chains listed next were all sequenced from one sample in a study of blood T cell repertoires in COVID-19. The assay was immunoSEQ multiplex PCR, and TCRdb's table has in-frame clones only and misses some. The sample consists of more than 35,000 clones, just under 70% of them appearing once. Sample: peripheral blood. These receptors all come from an elderly man with acute or convalescent COVID-19.

The genes are TRBV5-8 and TRBJ2-5; 7 bases fit TRBD2. The CDR3 runs 14 residues. The ends lost 5 bases at V and 3 bases at J; junction bases unmatched: 7. CDR1 is SGHTS and CDR2 is YDEGEE in the germline V gene. CDR3 amino acids: CASRGGLAEETQYF. The CDR3 DNA is TGTGCCAGCAGGGGGGGTCTAGCGGAAGAGACCCAGTACTTC.

The genes are TRBV6-5 and TRBJ1-6, with a tentative D call TRBD1 (5 bases). Trimming removed 6 bases from V and 6 bases from J, with 12 bases in between. CDR1 and CDR2 from the germline V gene are MNHEY and SVGAGI. The CDR3 totals 14 residues. The CDR3 reads CASSRDRFNSPLHF. The CDR3 DNA follows: TGTGCCAGCAGCCGCGACAGATTTAATTCACCCCTCCACTTT.

CDR3: CASSDGGHSNQPQHF. The CDR3 nucleotides are TGTGCCAGCAGTGACGGGGGGCATAGCAATCAGCCCCAGCATTTT. The chain recombines TRBV6-1 with TRBJ1-5; tentative D call: TRBD1 (6 bases). The V end lost 3 bases, the J end lost 0 bases, and 9 bases lay between the germline ends. The germline gives CDR1 MNHNS, CDR2 SASEGT. The CDR3 totals 15 residues.

This CDR3 is CSAPRGETQYF. In DNA form, the CDR3 reads TGCAGTGCTCCGCGTGGAGAGACCCAGTACTTC. The chain is built from TRBV20-1 and TRBJ2-5; D remains ambiguous. Germline V gene lookup returns CDR1 DFQATT and CDR2 SNEGSKA (reference sequence). There are 11 residues in the CDR3. V dropped 5 bases and J dropped 4 bases, with 8 bases sitting between them.

This rearrangement joins TRBV11-2 to TRBJ1-2; TRBD1 might be the D (6 bases). V lost 5 bases, J lost 7 bases, and 11 bases lay in between. In germline, CDR1 is SGHAT, CDR2 FQNNGV. The CDR3 loop spans 12 amino acids. The CDR3 sequence is CASSPQGFGYTF. CDR3 bases: TGTGCCAGCAGCCCACAGGGTTTTGGCTACACCTTC.

The chain employs TRBV11-2 and TRBJ1-3, with D possibly TRBD1 on 5 matching bases. The CDR3 is 14 amino acids. Germline loops: CDR1 SGHAT, CDR2 FQNNGV. V lost 5 bases, J lost 3 bases, and 11 bases lay in between. The CDR3: CASSTRGDGNTIYF. In nucleotides, the CDR3 is TGTGCCAGCAGCACCCGGGGGGATGGAAACACCATATATTTT.

The chain joins TRBV27 to TRBJ2-1; 10 positions match TRBD2. The CDR3 covers 15 residues. Germline CDR1 is MNHEY and CDR2 is SMNVEV (reference sequence). Unmatched junction bases numbered 5, after V lost 5 bases and J lost 4 bases. The CDR3 bases are TGTGCCAGCAGTCTTGGACTAGCGGCGTACAATGAGCAGTTCTTC. Its translation is CASSLGLAAYNEQFF.